The next 16 T cell receptor beta chains were all read from a single sample in a study of Ad26.COV2.S vaccination and SARS-CoV-2 variants. The method was immunoSEQ multiplex PCR; TCRdb's version includes in-frame clones alone and lacks a portion of them. This sample has approximately 400,000 clones, with roughly 85% found just once. The treatment denotes: 15 to 20 received Ad26.COV2.S at low or high dose, single or two shots; a few received placebo; per-sample allocation not given. Repertoires come from day 63 after the first vaccine or placebo injection. Source: peripheral blood, taken in a trial of Ad26.COV2.S vaccine versus placebo. The receptors come from a person aged 18-60 years who received the Ad26.COV2.S COVID-19 vaccine or a placebo.

This chain uses TRBV27 with TRBJ2-7; D gene uncertain. Trimming removed 8 bases from V and 7 bases from J, with 12 bases in between. Germline V CDR1 and CDR2: MNHEY, SMNVEV (reference sequence). The CDR3 is made up of 11 amino acids. The CDR3 DNA sequence: TGTGCCAGCTTGTTCTTCGGAGAGCAGTACTTC. Protein: CASLFFGEQYF.

V is TRBV11-3 and J is TRBJ2-3, with 7 bases aligning to TRBD2. V was pared by 4 bases and J by 6 bases, with 16 bases of the junction left unmatched. This CDR3 region has 17 residues. Germline V CDR1 and CDR2: SGHNT, YENEEA. CDR3 sequence: CASSYPLAAGVRDTQYF. In nucleotides, the CDR3 is TGTGCCAGCAGCTACCCTCTCGCCGCGGGGGTTCGGGATACGCAGTATTTT.

This clone has only a few counts. Mismatch with germline at one junction end may stem from a read error. CDR3 sequence (DNA): TGTGCCAGCAGTTACTATGATTCACCCCTCCACTTT. Its protein product is CASSYYDSPLHF. The gene calls are TRBV6-2 or TRBV6-3 and TRBJ1-6; no clear D gene. CDR1 is MNHEY and CDR2 is SVGEGT in the germline V gene. The CDR3 runs 12 residues.

This rearrangement joins TRBV11-2 to TRBJ2-1; 7 nucleotides agree with TRBD1. Per the germline V gene, CDR1 is SGHAT and CDR2 is FQNNGV. The CDR3 has 13 amino acids. The V segment lost 3 bases and the J segment 5 bases; nucleotides outside the gene matches: 1. CDR3 residues: CASSFGTDNEQFF. The CDR3 DNA reads as TGTGCCAGCAGCTTCGGGACAGACAATGAGCAGTTCTTC.

J is TRBJ2-7 and V is TRBV6-5, with a weak D call TRBD2 (6 bases). Germline V CDR1 and CDR2: MNHEY, SVGAGI. The CDR3 has 16 amino acids. Trimming removed 0 bases from V and 2 bases from J, with 14 bases in between. CDR3 sequence (DNA): TGTGCCAGCAGTTACTCTGTGGGAGGAACTACCTACGAGCAGTACTTC. This codes for CASSYSVGGTTYEQYF.

The chain recombines TRBV10-3 with TRBJ1-1; tentative D call: TRBD1 (6 bases). V lost 3 bases and J 2 bases, leaving 13 bases between the germline ends. Germline lookup yields CDR1 ENHRY and CDR2 SYGVKD. The CDR3 is 15 amino acids. The CDR3 sequence: CAISDYRDTNTEAFF. CDR3 nucleotide sequence: TGTGCCATCAGTGATTACCGGGACACTAACACTGAAGCTTTCTTT.

This clone showed up just a few times. The chain has TRBV9 and TRBJ1-1; D is ambiguous. Germline V gene data show CDR1 as SGDLS and CDR2 as YYNGEE. The CDR3 runs 12 residues. Between the trimmed V and J ends, which lost 2 bases and 2 bases, there was a span of 4 bases. Here the CDR3 DNA reads TGTGCCAGCAGCGTCAGTAACACTGAAGCTTTCTTT. Translation: CASSVSNTEAFF.

The rearrangement joins TRBV5-1 to TRBJ2-2; 11 bases fit TRBD2. The CDR3 runs to 16 residues. V gave up 0 bases and J gave up 5 bases; unmatched junction bases: 3. Germline V gene lookup returns CDR1 SGHRS and CDR2 YFSETQ. DNA of the CDR3: TGCGCCAGCAGCTTGGCCTCTAGCGGGAGGACCGGGGAGCTGTTTTTT. Its translation is CASSLASSGRTGELFF.

The V gene is TRBV7-2, the J gene TRBJ1-5; D may be TRBD1 (6 bases). V was pared by 7 bases and J by 2 bases, with 12 bases between. The V gene's germline CDR1 is SGHTA and CDR2 FQGNSA. The CDR3 has 14 amino acids. CDR3 region: CASNGQLGNQPQHF. In nucleotides, the CDR3 is TGTGCCAGCAACGGACAGTTGGGCAATCAGCCCCAGCATTTT.

The chain employs TRBV4-2 and TRBJ2-1; weak D call: TRBD2 (5 bases). V dropped 1 base and J dropped 7 bases, with 11 bases sitting between them. Germline values: CDR1 LGHNA, CDR2 YNFKEQ. The CDR3 runs to 14 residues. DNA for the CDR3: TGTGCCAGCAGCCAAGTACGGGGAGAGAATGAGCAGTTCTTC. It specifies CASSQVRGENEQFF.

There are a few counts of this clone. The CDR3 coding sequence is TGCGCCAGCAGCCATTTACAGGGGGAGGGTCTCTCTGGGGCCAACGTCCTGACTTTC. Its translation is CASSHLQGEGLSGANVLTF. V and J are TRBV4-3 and TRBJ2-6; tentative D call: TRBD1 (8 bases). The germline V gene encodes CDR1 LGHNA and CDR2 YSLEER. The length of the CDR3 is 19 residues. The V and J ends lost 3 bases and 0 bases respectively, with 18 bases between them.

The chain recombines TRBV7-9 with TRBJ1-4, with 10 nucleotides matching TRBD1. Trimming cost V 5 bases and J 6 bases; bases outside gene matches: 6. The germline CDR1 and CDR2 sequences are SEHNR and FQNEAQ (reference sequence). CDR3 size: 15 residues. The CDR3 DNA reads TGTGCCAGCAGCCCTGGGGGGACAGGGGATGAAAAACTGTTTTTT. Its translation is CASSPGGTGDEKLFF.

The genes are TRBV9 and TRBJ1-1, with D perhaps TRBD1 (5 bases). The CDR3 is made up of 14 amino acids. Trimming left V 2 bases short and J 1 base short, with 9 bases between. Per germline, CDR1 SGDLS and CDR2 YYNGEE. DNA for the CDR3: TGTGCCAGCAGCGTGGGACGAAGGAACACTGAAGCTTTCTTT. Its protein product is CASSVGRRNTEAFF.

With respect to this clone: Other DNA sequences in this specimen translate into the identical CDR3. J is TRBJ2-5 and V is TRBV7-9; weak D call: TRBD1 (6 bases). Germline lookup yields CDR1 SEHNR and CDR2 FQNEAQ (reference sequence). Trimming left V 5 bases short and J 5 bases short, with 15 bases between. The CDR3 contains 14 residues. In DNA, the CDR3 is TGTGCCAGCAGCCTGAGAGCAGGGGTCGAGACCCAGTACTTC. Translating gives CASSLRAGVETQYF.

The chain joins TRBV10-3 to TRBJ2-5; D is perhaps TRBD1 (7 bases). The CDR3 covers 13 residues. V dropped 6 bases and J dropped 2 bases, with 10 bases sitting between them. The V gene's germline CDR1 is ENHRY and CDR2 SYGVKD. CDR3 sequence reads: CAISAGQQETQYF. As DNA, the CDR3 is TGTGCCATCAGCGCGGGACAGCAAGAGACCCAGTACTTC.

The chain joins TRBV18 to TRBJ1-2; D unresolved. The germline V gene has CDR1 KGHSH and CDR2 LQKENI. The CDR3 consists of 15 residues. Trimming stripped 3 bases from V and 0 bases from J, with 11 bases between. The DNA for the CDR3 is TGTGCCAGCTCACCCCTAAGGGAGGCTAACTATGGCTACACCTTC. It yields the protein CASSPLREANYGYTF. Variable domain in full (rest from reference TRBV18 and TRBJ1-2): NAGVMQNPRHLVRRRGQEARLRCSPMKGHSHVYWYRQLPEEGLKFMVYLQKENIIDESGMPKERFSAEFPKEGPSILRIQQVVRGDSAAYFCASSPLREANYGYTFGSGTRLTVV.